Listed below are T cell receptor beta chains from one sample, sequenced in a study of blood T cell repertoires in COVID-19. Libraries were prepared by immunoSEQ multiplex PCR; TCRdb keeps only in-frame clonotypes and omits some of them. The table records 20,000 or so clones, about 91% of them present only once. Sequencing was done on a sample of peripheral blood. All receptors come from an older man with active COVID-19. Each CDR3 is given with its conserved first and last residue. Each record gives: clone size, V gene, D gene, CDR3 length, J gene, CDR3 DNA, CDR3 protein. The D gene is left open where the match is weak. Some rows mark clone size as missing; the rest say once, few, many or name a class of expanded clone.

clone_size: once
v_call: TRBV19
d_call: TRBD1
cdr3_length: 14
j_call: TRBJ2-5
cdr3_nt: TGTGCCAGTAGTGCGCAGGGGGCGCGGGAGACCCAGTACTTC
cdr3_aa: CASSAQGARETQYF

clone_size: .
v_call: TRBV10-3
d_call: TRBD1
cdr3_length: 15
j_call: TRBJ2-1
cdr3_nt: TGTGCCATCAAAGTTGAAGGGGGCGCCGGGAATGAGCAGTTCTTC
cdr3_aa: CAIKVEGGAGNEQFF

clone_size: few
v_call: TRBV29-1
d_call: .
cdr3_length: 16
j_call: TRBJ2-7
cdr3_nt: TGCAGCGTTGAAGATATTGGCGGGACCTCCTCCTACGAGCAGTACTTC
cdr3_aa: CSVEDIGGTSSYEQYF

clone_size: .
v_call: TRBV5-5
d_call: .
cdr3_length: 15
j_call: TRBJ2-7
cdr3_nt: TGTGCCAGCAGCTTGGACAGGGTGGTCTTCTACGAGCAGTACTTC
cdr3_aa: CASSLDRVVFYEQYF

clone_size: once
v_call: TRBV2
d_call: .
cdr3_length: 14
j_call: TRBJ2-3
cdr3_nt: TGTGCCAGCGGTGGTCAGTTTAGCACAGATACGCAGTATTTT
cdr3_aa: CASGGQFSTDTQYF

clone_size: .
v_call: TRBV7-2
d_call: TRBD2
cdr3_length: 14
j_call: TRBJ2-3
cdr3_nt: TGTGCCAGCAGTCCGACTAGCGAGGTAGATACGCAGTATTTT
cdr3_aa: CASSPTSEVDTQYF

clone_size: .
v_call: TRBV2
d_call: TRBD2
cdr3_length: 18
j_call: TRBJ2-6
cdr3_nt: TGTGCCAGCAGTGTAGCGGCTAGCGGGAGCTCTGGGGCCAACGTCCTGACTTTC
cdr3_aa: CASSVAASGSSGANVLTF

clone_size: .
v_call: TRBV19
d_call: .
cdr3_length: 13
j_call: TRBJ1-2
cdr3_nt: TGTGCCAGTAGTATGAGGGAGGCAGGGGGCTACACCTTC
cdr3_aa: CASSMREAGGYTF

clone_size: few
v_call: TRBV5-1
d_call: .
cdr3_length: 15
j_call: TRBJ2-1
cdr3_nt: TGCGCCAGCAGCTTGGAGGCAGTGGAGTACAATGAGCAGTTCTTC
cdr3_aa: CASSLEAVEYNEQFF

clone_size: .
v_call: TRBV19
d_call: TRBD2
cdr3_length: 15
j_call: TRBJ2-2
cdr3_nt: TGTGCCACCGTGATGAGCGGGGGCCTGTCCGGGGAGCTGTTTTTT
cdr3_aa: CATVMSGGLSGELFF

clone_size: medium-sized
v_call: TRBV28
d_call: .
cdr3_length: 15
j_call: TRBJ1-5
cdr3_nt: TGTGCCAGCAGTTTCGGCGGGGCAGGGAATCAGCCCCAGCATTTT
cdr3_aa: CASSFGGAGNQPQHF

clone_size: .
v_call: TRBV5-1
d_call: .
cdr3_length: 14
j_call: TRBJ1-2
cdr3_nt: TGCGCCAGCAGCTTGGACAGGGTGGAGTATGGCTACACCTTC
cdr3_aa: CASSLDRVEYGYTF

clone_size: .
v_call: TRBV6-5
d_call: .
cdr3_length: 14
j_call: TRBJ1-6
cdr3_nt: TGTGCCAGCTTGGACTTACCCTATAATTCACCCCTCCACTTT
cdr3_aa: CASLDLPYNSPLHF

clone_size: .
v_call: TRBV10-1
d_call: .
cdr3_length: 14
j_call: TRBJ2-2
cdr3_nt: TGCGCCAGCAGTGGGACTTCTAACACCGGGGAGCTGTTTTTT
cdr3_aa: CASSGTSNTGELFF

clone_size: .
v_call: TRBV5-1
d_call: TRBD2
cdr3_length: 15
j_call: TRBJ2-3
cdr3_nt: TGCGCCAGCAGCTTGCTGCGGGAGCCTTTAGGGACGCAGTATTTT
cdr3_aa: CASSLLREPLGTQYF

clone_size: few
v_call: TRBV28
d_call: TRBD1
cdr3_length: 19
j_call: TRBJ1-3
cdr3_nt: TGTGCCAGCAGTTTATGTTTGCCCCGGGACAGAGACTCTGGAAACACCATATATTTT
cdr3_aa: CASSLCLPRDRDSGNTIYF

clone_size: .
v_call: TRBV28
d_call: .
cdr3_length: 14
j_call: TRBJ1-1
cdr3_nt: TGTGCCAGCAGACCCCACACAGGGTCCCCAGAAGCTTTCTTT
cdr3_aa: CASRPHTGSPEAFF

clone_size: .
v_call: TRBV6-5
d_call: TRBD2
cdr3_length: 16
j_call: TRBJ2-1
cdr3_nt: TGTGCCAGCAGTTACCTGACGGGAGGAACCTACAATGAGCAGTTCTTC
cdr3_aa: CASSYLTGGTYNEQFF

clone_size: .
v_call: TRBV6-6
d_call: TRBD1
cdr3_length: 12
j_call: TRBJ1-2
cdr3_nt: TGTGCCAGCGACAGGGAAGGGTATGGCTACACCTTC
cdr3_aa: CASDREGYGYTF

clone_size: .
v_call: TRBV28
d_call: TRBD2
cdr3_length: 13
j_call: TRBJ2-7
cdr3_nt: TGTGCCAGCAGTTTGGGGGGGAACTACGAGCAGTACTTC
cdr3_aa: CASSLGGNYEQYF

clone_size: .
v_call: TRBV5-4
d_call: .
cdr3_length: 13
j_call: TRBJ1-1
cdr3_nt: TGTGCCAGCAGCTTGGAGGAGGACACTGAAGCTTTCTTT
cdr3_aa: CASSLEEDTEAFF

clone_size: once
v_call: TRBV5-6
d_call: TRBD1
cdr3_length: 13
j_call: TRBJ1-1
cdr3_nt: TGTGCCAGCAGCTCAACAGGGGGCACTGAAGCTTTCTTT
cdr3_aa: CASSSTGGTEAFF

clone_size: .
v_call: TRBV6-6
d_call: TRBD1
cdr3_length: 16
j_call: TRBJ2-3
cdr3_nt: TGTGCCAGCAGTTTCGCCACAGGGGGCGCCTCAGATACGCAGTATTTT
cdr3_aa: CASSFATGGASDTQYF

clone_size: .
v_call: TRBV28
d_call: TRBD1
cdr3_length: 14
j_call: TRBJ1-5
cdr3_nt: TGTGCCAGTAAGGACAGGCAGGCTAATCAGCCCCAGCATTTT
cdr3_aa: CASKDRQANQPQHF

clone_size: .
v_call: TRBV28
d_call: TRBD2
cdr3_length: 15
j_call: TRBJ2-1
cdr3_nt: TGTGCCAGCAGCCCCGGTGGACTAGCGGACGATGAGCAGTTCTTC
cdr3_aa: CASSPGGLADDEQFF

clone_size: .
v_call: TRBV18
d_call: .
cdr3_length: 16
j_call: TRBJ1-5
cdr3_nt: TGTGCCAGCTCACCAAGCGTCGGAGGACCCAGGTGGCCCCAGCATTTT
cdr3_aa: CASSPSVGGPRWPQHF

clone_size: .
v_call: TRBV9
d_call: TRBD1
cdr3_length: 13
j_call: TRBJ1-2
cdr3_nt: TGTGCCAGCAGCGCAGGGGGCGGCTATGGCTACACCTTC
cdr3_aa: CASSAGGGYGYTF

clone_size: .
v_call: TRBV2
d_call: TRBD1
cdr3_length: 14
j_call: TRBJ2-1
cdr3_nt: TGTGCCAGCGACTTGGGACAGGCCTTGAATGAGCAGTTCTTC
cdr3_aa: CASDLGQALNEQFF

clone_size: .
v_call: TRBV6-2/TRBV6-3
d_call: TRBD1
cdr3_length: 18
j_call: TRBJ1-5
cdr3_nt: TGTGCCAGCAGTTTCGGGACAGAGGGGGAGTATAGCAATCAGCCCCAGCATTTT
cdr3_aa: CASSFGTEGEYSNQPQHF

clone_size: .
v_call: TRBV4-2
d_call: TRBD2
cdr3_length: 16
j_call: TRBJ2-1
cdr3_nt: TGTGCCAGCAGCTCAGAAGGCGGGGGGGGCCTAAGGGAGCAGTTCTTC
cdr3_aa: CASSSEGGGGLREQFF

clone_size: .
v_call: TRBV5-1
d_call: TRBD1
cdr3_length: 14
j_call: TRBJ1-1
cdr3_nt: TGCGCCAGCAGCCCTAACCGGGACAGAAATGAAGCTTTCTTT
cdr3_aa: CASSPNRDRNEAFF

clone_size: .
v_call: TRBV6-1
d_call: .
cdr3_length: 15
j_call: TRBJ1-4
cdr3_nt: TGTGCCAGCAGTGAATCGTGGCAGTATAATGAAAAACTGTTTTTT
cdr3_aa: CASSESWQYNEKLFF

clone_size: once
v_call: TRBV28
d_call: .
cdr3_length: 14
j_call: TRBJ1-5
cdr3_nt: TGTGCCAGCAGTTTCCAGACTGGAAATCAGCCCCAGCATTTT
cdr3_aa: CASSFQTGNQPQHF

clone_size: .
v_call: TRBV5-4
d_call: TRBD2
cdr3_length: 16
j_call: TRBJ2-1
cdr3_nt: TGTGCCAGCAGCTTGGATGGGACTAGCGGTTACAATGAGCAGTTCTTC
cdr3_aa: CASSLDGTSGYNEQFF

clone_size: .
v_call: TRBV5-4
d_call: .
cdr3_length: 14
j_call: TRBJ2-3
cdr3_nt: TGTGCCAGCAGCTTGTGGGGGCTTACAGATACGCAGTATTTT
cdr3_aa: CASSLWGLTDTQYF

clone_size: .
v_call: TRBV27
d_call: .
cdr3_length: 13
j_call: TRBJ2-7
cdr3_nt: TGTGCCAGCAGTTGGCAGAAGGGGTACGAGCAGTACTTC
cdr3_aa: CASSWQKGYEQYF

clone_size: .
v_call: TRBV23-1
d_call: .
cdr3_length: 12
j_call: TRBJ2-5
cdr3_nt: TGCGCCACCTCCGGACAGAAAGAGACCCAGTACTTC
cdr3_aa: CATSGQKETQYF

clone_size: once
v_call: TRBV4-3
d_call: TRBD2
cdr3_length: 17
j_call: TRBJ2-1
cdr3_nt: TGCGCCAGCAGCCAGGTTAGGACTAGCGGGAGTCGCGATGAGCAGTTCTTC
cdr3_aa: CASSQVRTSGSRDEQFF

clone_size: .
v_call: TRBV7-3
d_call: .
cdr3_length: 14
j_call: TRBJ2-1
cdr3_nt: TGTGCCAGCAGCTTAGGGGCCGCGGAGGGTGAGCAGTTCTTC
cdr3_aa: CASSLGAAEGEQFF

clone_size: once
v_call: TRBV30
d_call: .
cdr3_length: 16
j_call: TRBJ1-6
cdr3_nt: TGTGCCTGGAGTAAAGGAGGCCTTGATAACGGTTCACCCCTCCACTTT
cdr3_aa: CAWSKGGLDNGSPLHF

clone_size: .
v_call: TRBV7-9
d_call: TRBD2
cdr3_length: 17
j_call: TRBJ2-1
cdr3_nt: TGTGCCAGCACCGTACGAAGGACTAGCGGGATGTACAATGAGCAGTTCTTC
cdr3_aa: CASTVRRTSGMYNEQFF

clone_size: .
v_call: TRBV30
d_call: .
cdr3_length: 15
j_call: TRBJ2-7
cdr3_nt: TGTGCCTGGAGTGGCAAAATGGCAGCGAAGGACGAGCAGTACTTC
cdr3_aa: CAWSGKMAAKDEQYF

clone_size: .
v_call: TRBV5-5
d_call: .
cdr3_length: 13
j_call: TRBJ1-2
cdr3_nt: TGTGCCAGCAGCTTGGATTACGGAGGAGGCTACACCTTC
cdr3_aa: CASSLDYGGGYTF

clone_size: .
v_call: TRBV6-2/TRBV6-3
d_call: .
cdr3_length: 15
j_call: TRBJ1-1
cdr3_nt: TGTGCCAGCAGTTACCCCGACAGGTTCGGAACTGAAGCTTTCTTT
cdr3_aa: CASSYPDRFGTEAFF

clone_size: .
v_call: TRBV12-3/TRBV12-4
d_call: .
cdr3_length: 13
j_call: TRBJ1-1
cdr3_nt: TGTGCCAGCAGTTTTGGGCAGGGTACTGAAGCTTTCTTT
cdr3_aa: CASSFGQGTEAFF

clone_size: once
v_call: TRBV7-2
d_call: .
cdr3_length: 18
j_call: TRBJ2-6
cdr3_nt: TGTGCCAGCAGCCAAAGACAGGACCTTATCTCTGGGGCCAACGTCCTGACTTTC
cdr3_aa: CASSQRQDLISGANVLTF